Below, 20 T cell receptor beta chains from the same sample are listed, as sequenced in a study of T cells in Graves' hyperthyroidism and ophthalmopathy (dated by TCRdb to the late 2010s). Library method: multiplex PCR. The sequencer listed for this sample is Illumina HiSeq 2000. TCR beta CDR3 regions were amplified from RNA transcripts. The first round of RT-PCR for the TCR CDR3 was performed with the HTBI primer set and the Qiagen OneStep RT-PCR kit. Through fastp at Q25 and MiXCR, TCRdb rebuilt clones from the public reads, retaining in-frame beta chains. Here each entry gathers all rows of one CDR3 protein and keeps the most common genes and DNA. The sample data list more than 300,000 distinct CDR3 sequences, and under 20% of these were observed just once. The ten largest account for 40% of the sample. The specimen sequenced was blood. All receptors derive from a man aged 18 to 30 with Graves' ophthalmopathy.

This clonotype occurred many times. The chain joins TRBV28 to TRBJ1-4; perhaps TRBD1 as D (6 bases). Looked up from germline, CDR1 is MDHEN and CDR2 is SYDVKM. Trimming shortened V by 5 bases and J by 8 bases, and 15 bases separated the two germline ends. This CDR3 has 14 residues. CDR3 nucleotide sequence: TGTGCCAGCAGTCAACAGGGTTGGCTGGAAAAACTGTTTTTT. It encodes CASSQQGWLEKLFF. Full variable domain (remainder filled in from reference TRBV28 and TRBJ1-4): DVKVTQSSRYLVKRTGEKVFLECVQDMDHENMFWYRQDPGLGLRLIYFSYDVKMKEKGDIPEGYSVSREKKERFSLILESASTNQTSMYLCASSQQGWLEKLFFGSGTQLSVL.

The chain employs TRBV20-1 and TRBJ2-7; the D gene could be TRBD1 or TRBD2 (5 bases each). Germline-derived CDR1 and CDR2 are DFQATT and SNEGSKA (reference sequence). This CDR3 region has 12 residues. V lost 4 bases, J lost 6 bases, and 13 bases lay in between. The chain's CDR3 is CSAMGPSVEQYF. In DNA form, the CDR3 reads TGCAGTGCTATGGGACCGTCAGTCGAGCAGTACTTC.

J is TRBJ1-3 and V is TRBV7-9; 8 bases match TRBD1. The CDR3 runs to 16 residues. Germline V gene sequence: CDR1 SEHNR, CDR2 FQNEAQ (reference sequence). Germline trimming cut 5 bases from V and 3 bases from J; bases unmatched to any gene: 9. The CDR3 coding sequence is TGTGCCAGCAGCCGACAGGGGAACCCTTTTGGAAACACCATATATTTT. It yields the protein CASSRQGNPFGNTIYF.

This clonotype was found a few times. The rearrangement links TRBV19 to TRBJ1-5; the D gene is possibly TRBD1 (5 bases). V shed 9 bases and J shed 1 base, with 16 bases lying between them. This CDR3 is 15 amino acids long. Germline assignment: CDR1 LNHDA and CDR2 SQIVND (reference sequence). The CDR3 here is CASGPGGMSNQPQHF. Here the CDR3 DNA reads TGTGCCAGCGGACCCGGGGGTATGAGCAATCAGCCCCAGCATTTT.

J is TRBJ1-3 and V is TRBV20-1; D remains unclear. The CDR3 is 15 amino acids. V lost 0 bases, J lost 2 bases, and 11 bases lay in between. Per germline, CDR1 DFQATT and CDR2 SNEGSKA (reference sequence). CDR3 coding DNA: TGCAGTGCTAGAGAGGTGGTACCGCCTGGAAACACCATATATTTT. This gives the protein CSAREVVPPGNTIYF.

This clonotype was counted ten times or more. The chain's CDR3 is CASTRTGANTQYF. The CDR3 nucleotides read TGTGCCAGCACCAGGACAGGGGCTAATACGCAGTATTTT. This chain links TRBV28 with TRBJ2-3, with 9 bases identical to TRBD1. V lost 7 bases and J lost 7; bases outside the gene matches: 6. There are 13 residues in the CDR3. Germline lookup yields CDR1 MDHEN and CDR2 SYDVKM.

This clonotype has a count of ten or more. In nucleotides, the CDR3 is TGTGCCAGCAGCTTAGTGGGGGGGGGGGATACGCAGTATTTT. Translation gives CASSLVGGGDTQYF. This chain uses TRBV7-8 with TRBJ2-3, with TRBD2 identical over 7 bases. Trimming cost V 1 base and J 6 bases; bases outside gene matches: 4. The CDR3 runs 14 residues. From germline, CDR1 is SGHVS and CDR2 FQNEAQ.

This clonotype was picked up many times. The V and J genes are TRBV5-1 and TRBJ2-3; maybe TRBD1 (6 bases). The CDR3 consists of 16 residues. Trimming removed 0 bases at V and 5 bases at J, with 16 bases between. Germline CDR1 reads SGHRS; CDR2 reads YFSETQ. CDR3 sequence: CASSLASGTPVDTQYF. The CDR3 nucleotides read TGCGCCAGCAGCTTGGCCTCGGGGACACCTGTAGATACGCAGTATTTT.

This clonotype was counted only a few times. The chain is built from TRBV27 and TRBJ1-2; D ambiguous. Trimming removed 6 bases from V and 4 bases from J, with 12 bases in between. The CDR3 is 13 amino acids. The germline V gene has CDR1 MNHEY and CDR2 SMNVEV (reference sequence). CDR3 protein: CASRNLGPYGYTF. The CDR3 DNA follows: TGTGCCAGCAGGAATTTAGGGCCCTATGGCTACACCTTC.

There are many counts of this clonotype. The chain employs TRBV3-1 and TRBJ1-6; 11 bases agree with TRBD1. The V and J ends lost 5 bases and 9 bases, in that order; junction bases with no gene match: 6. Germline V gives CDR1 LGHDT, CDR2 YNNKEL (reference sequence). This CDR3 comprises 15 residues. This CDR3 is CASSTRTGGGSPLHF. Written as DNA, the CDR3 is TGTGCCAGCAGCACAAGGACAGGGGGCGGTTCACCCCTCCACTTT.

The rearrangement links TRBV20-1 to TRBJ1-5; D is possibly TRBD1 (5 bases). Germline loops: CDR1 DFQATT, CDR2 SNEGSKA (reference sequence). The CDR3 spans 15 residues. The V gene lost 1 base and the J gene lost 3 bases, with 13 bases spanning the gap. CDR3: CSARGGTMINQPQHF. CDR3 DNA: TGCAGTGCTAGAGGTGGGACGATGATCAATCAGCCCCAGCATTTT.

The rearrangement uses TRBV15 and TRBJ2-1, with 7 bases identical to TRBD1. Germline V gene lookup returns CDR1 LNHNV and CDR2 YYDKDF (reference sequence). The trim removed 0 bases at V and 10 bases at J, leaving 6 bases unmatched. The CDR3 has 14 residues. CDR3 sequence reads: CATSRDRQGGEQFF. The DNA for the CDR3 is TGTGCCACCAGCAGAGATCGACAGGGTGGGGAGCAGTTCTTC. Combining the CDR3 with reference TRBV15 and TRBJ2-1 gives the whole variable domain DAMVIQNPRYQVTQFGKPVTLSCSQTLNHNVMYWYQQKSSQAPKLLFHYYDKDFNNEADTPDNFQSRRPNTSFCFLDIRSPGLGDTAMYLCATSRDRQGGEQFFGPGTRLTVL.

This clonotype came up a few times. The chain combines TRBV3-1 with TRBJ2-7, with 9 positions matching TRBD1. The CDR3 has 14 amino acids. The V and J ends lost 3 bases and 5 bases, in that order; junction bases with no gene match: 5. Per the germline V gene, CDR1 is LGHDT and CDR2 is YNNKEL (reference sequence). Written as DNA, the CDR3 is TGTGCCAGCAGCCAGGGACAGGGAAGCGACGAGCAGTACTTC. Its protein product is CASSQGQGSDEQYF.

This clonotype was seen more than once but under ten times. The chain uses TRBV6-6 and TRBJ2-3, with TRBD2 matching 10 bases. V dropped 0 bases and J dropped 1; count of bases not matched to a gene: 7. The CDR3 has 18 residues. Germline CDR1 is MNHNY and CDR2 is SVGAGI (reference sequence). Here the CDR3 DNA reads TGTGCCAGCAGTTACTCTCGAGCTAGCGGGGGTGGCACAGATACGCAGTATTTT. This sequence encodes CASSYSRASGGGTDTQYF.

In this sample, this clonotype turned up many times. The CDR3 DNA reads as TGTGCCAGTAATAGGGTTGGCACTGAAGCTTTCTTT. Translated: CASNRVGTEAFF. The chain carries TRBV19 and TRBJ1-1, with D unresolved. The CDR3 is made up of 12 amino acids. Germline CDR1 LNHDA, CDR2 SQIVND (reference sequence). V shed 7 bases and J shed 4 bases, with 10 bases lying between them.

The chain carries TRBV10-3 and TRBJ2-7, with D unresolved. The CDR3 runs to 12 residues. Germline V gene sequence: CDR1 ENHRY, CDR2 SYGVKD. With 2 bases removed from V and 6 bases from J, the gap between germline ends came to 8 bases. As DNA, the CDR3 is TGTGCCATCAGTGAGATCTGGGGCGAGCAGTACTTC. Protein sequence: CAISEIWGEQYF.

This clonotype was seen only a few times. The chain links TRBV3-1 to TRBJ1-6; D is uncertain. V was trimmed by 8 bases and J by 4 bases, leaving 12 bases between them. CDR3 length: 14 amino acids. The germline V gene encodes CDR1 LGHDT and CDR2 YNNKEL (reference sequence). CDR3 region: CASARLQYNSPLHF. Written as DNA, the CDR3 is TGTGCCAGCGCACGACTCCAATATAATTCACCCCTCCACTTT.

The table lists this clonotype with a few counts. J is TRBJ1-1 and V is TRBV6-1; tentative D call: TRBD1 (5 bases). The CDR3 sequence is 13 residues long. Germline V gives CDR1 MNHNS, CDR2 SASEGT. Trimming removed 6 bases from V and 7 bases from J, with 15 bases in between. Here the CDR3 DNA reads TGTGCCAGCAGAGGGAGGGGAGAAGGTGAAGCTTTCTTT. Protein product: CASRGRGEGEAFF.

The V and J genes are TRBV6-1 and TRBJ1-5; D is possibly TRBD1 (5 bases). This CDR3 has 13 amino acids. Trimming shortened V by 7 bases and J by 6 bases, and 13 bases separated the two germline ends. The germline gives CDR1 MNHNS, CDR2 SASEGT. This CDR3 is CASTGTGTQPQHF. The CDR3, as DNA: TGTGCCAGCACCGGTACCGGGACTCAGCCCCAGCATTTT.

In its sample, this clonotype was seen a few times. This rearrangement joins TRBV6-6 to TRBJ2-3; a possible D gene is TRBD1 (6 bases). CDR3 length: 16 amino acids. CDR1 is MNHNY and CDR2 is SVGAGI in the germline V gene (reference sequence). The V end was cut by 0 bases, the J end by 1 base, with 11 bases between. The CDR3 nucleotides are TGTGCCAGCAGTTACTCACCAGGGGTGGGCACAGATACGCAGTATTTT. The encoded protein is CASSYSPGVGTDTQYF.